This TCR beta chain was identified during a study of early T cells in non-severe SARS-CoV-2 infection. The protocol attached unique molecular identifiers to individual cDNA molecules. TCRdb reanalysed the 5' RACE reads using MiXCR and keeps one entry per CDR3 protein. The table includes over 7,500 distinct CDR3 sequences, 4% to 5.5% detected once. There are many counts of this clonotype. The origin of this receptor is an adult who was a healthcare worker with PCR-confirmed SARS-CoV-2 infection or an uninfected control (not recorded which). Input material: whole blood.

The CDR3 protein is CASSSPGTGYNEQFF. In DNA form, the CDR3 reads TGTGCCAGCAGTTCTCCGGGGACAGGGTACAATGAGCAGTTCTTC. The chain couples TRBV6-2 or TRBV6-3 to TRBJ2-1; 9 nucleotides match TRBD1. The germline gives CDR1 MNHEY, CDR2 SVGEGT. This CDR3 is 15 amino acids long. The trim removed 4 bases at V and 4 bases at J, leaving 5 bases unmatched.